This TCR beta chain was obtained from a study of cytomegalovirus exposure and HLA in healthy donors. Findings and limits, study-wide: Association of a missense DCLRE1C variant with TCR beta V- and J-gene trimming was reported in a later analysis. The study found most TCR sequences rare, yet found some public TCRs in many donors.

Unmatched junction bases numbered 16, after V lost 2 bases and J lost 0 bases. The germline CDR1 and CDR2 sequences are SGHVS and FQNEAQ. The CDR3 totals 20 residues. Both 60 Vbeta primers and 13 Jbeta primers went into the PCR. Under the authors' procedure: Counted up in a later analysis, unique TCR beta chains came to about 80 million, with around 10 million shared. TCRdb's table, derived via immunoSEQ multiplex PCR, lists solely in-frame clones and lacks some. V and J calls and clone size follow that table, whereas D and trimming were derived from the DNA. The sample includes fewer than 250,000 clones, 80% to 90% of them seen just once. On this clone: Its specificity is not known.

This TCR derives from a young man in good health and CMV-seronegative. This chain joins TRBV7-8 and TRBJ1-3, with TRBD1 matching over 7 bases. Sequenced material: PBMCs. The CDR3 bases are TGTGCCAGCAGCTTATTGGGGACAGCAGCAATCCCGAGCTCTGGAAACACCATATATTTT. As protein: CASSLLGTAAIPSSGNTIYF.